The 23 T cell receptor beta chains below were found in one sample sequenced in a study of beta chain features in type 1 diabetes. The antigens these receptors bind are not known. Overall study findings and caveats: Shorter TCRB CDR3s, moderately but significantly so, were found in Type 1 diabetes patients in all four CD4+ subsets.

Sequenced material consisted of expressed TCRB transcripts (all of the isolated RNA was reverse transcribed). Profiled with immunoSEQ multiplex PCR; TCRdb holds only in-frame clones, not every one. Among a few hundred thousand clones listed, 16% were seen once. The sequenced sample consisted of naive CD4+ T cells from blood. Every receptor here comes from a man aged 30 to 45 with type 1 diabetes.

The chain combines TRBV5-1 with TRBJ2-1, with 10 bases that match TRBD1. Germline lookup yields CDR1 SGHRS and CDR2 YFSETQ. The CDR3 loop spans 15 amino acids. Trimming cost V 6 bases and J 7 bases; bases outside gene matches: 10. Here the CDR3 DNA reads TGCGCCAGCACTGAAGGGACAGGGGCGGGTAATGAGCAGTTCTTC. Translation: CASTEGTGAGNEQFF.

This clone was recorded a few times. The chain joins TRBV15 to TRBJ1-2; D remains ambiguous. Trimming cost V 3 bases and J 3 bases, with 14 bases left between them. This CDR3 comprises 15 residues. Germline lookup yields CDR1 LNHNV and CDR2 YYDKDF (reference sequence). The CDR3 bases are TGTGCCACCAGCAGGGACGTTGGAGCGTACTATGGCTACACCTTC. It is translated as CATSRDVGAYYGYTF.

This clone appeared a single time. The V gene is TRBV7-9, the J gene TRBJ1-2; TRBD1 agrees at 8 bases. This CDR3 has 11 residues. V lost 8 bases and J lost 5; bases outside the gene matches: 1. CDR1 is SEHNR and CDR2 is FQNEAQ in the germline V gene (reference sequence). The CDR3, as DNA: TGTGCCAGCGGACAGGGTTATGGCTACACCTTC. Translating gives CASGQGYGYTF.

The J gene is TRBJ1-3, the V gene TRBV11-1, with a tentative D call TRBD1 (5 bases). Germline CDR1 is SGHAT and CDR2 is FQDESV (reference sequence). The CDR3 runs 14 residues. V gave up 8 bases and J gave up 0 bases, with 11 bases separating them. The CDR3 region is CASSRDSSGNTIYF. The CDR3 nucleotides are TGTGCCAGCTCCAGGGATTCCTCTGGAAACACCATATATTTT.

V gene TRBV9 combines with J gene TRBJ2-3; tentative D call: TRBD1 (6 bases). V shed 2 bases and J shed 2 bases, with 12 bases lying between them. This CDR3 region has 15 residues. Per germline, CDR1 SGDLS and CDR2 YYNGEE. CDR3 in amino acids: CASSVAGAATDTQYF. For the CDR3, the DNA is TGTGCCAGCAGCGTGGCAGGGGCTGCCACAGATACGCAGTATTTT.

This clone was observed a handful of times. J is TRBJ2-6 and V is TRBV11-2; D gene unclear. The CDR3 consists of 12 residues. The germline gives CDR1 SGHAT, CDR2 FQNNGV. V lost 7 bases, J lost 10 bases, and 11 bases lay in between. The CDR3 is CASTPIRNVLTF. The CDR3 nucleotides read TGTGCCAGCACCCCGATAAGAAACGTCCTGACTTTC.

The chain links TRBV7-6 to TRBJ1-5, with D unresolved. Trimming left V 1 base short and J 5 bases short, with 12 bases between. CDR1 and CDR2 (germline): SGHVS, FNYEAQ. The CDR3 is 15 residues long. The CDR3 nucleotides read TGTGCCAGCAGCTTAGATGGCTCCCAGGATCAGCCCCAGCATTTT. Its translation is CASSLDGSQDQPQHF.

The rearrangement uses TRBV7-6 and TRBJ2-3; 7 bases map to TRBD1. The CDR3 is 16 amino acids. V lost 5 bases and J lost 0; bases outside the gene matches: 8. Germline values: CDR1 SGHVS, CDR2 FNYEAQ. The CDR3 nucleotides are TGTGCCAGCAGCCTTAACGGACAGGCTAGCACAGATACGCAGTATTTT. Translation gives CASSLNGQASTDTQYF.

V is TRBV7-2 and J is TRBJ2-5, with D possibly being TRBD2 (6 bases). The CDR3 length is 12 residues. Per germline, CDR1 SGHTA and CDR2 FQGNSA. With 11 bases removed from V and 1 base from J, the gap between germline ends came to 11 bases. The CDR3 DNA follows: TGTGCCTCGGGACTCCTCCAAGAGACCCAGTACTTC. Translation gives CASGLLQETQYF. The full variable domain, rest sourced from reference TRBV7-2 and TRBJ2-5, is GAGVSQSPSNKVTEKGKDVELRCDPISGHTALYWYRQSLGQGLEFLIYFQGNSAPDKSGLPSDRFSAERTGGSVSTLTIQRTQQEDSAVYLCASGLLQETQYFGPGTRLLVL.

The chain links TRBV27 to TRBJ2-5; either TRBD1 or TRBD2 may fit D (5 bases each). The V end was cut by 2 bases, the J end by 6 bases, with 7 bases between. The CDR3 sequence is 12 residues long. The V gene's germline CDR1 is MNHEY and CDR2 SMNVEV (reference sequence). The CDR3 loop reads CASSLEGQTQYF. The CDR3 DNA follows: TGTGCCAGCAGTTTAGAGGGGCAGACCCAGTACTTC.

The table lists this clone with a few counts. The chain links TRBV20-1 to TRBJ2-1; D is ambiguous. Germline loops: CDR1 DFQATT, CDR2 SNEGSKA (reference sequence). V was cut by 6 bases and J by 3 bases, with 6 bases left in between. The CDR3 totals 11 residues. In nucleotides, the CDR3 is TGCAGTGCGGGGATCTACAATGAGCAGTTCTTC. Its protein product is CSAGIYNEQFF.

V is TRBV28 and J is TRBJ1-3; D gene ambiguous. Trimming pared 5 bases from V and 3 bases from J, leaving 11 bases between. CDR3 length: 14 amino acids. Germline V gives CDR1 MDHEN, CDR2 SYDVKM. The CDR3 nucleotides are TGTGCCAGCAGTGTGCCAAGAGTTGGAAACACCATATATTTT. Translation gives CASSVPRVGNTIYF.

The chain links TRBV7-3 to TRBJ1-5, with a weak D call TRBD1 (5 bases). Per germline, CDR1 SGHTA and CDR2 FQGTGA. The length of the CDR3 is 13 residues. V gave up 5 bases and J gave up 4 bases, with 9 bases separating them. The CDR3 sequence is CASSPTANQPQHF. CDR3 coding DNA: TGTGCCAGCAGCCCGACAGCGAATCAGCCCCAGCATTTT.

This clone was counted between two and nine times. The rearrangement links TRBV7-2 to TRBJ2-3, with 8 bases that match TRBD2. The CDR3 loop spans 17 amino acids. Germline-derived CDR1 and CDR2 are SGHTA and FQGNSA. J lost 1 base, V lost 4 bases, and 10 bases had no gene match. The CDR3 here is CASSYTTSGRGTDTQYF. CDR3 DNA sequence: TGTGCCAGCAGCTACACTACTAGCGGTAGGGGCACAGATACGCAGTATTTT.

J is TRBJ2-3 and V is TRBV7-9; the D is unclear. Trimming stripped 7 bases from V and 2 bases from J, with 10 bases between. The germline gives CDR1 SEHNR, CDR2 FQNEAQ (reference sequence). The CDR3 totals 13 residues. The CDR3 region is CASTRLATDTQYF. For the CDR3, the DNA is TGTGCCAGCACACGTTTAGCCACAGATACGCAGTATTTT.

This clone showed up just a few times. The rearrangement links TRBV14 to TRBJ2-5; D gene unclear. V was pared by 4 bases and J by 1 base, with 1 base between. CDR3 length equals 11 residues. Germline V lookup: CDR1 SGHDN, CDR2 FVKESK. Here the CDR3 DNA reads TGTGCCAGCAGCCTCCAAGAGACCCAGTACTTC. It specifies CASSLQETQYF.

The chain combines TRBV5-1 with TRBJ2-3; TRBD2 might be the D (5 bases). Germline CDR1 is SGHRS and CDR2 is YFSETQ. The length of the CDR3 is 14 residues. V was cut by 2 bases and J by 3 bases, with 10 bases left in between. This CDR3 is CASSLKRGTDTQYF. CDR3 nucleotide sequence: TGCGCCAGCAGCTTAAAGCGAGGGACAGATACGCAGTATTTT.

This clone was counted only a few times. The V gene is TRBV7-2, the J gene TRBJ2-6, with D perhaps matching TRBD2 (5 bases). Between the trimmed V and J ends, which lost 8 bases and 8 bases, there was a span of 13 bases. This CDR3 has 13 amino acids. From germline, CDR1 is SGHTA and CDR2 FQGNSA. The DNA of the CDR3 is TGTGCCAGCGGACTGCGACGAACCAACGTCCTGACTTTC. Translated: CASGLRRTNVLTF. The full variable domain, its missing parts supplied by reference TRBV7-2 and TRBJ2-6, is GAGVSQSPSNKVTEKGKDVELRCDPISGHTALYWYRQSLGQGLEFLIYFQGNSAPDKSGLPSDRFSAERTGGSVSTLTIQRTQQEDSAVYLCASGLRRTNVLTFGAGSRLTVL.

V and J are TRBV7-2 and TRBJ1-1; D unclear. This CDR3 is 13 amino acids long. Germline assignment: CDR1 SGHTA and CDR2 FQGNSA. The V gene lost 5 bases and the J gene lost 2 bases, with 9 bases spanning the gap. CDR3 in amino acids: CASSPFTNTEAFF. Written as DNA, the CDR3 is TGTGCCAGCAGCCCATTCACTAACACTGAAGCTTTCTTT.

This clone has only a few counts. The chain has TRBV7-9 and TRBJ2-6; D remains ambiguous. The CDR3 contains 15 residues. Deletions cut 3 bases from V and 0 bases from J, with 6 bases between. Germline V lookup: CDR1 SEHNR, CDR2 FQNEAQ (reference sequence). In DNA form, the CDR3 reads TGTGCCAGCAGCTTTGGTGGCTCTGGGGCCAACGTCCTGACTTTC. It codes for CASSFGGSGANVLTF.

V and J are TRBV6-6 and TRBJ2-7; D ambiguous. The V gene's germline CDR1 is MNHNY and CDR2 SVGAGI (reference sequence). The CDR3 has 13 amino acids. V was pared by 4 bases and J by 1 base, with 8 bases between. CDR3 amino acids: CASSLRQSYEQYF. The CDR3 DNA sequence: TGTGCCAGCAGTTTAAGGCAGTCCTACGAGCAGTACTTC.

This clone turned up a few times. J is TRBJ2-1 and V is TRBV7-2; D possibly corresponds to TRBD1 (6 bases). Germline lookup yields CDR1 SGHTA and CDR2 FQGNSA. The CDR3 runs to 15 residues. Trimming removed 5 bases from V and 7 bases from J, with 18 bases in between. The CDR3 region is CASSRDRSVSNEQFF. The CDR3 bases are TGTGCCAGCAGCCGTGACAGGTCCGTATCGAATGAGCAGTTCTTC.

CDR3 region: CASSLEVAGPYEQYF. The CDR3 region has the DNA TGTGCCAGCAGCTTAGAGGTAGCAGGGCCCTACGAGCAGTACTTC. The chain is built from TRBV7-2 and TRBJ2-7; a possible D gene is TRBD1 (5 bases). CDR1 is SGHTA and CDR2 is FQGNSA in the germline V gene. V shed 1 base and J shed 2 bases, with 12 bases lying between them. The length of the CDR3 is 15 residues.